Below are 15 T cell receptor beta chains sequenced from a single sample in a study of OX40 agonist ivuxolimab in advanced cancers. Library generation was performed with the immunoSEQ multiplex PCR assay. TCRdb provides this immuneACCESS table in a form limited to in-frame rearrangements. Some clones are lacking; in checked studies, under half of them reflect an unresolved V gene, and why the rest are absent is not known. The sample includes tens of thousands of clones, with around 85% observed a single time. Of the sample, roughly 2.5% falls within the top ten clones. The source was CD4+ or CD8+ T cells sorted from blood, collected in a trial of the OX40 agonist ivuxolimab. The receptors were sampled from an adult with an advanced solid tumor such as melanoma, head and neck, liver or kidney cancer.

The genes are TRBV5-1 and TRBJ2-2; D remains ambiguous. Deletions cut 2 bases from V and 5 bases from J, with 10 bases between. The CDR3 is made up of 14 amino acids. CDR1 SGHRS and CDR2 YFSETQ come from the germline V gene. The CDR3 protein is CASSFGRITGELFF. The DNA for the CDR3 is TGCGCCAGCAGCTTCGGACGCATTACCGGGGAGCTGTTTTTT.

This rearrangement joins TRBV28 to TRBJ1-5, with a tentative D call TRBD1 (6 bases). The ends were cut back, 3 bases at V and 7 bases at J, with 13 bases in the middle. Germline values: CDR1 MDHEN, CDR2 SYDVKM. The CDR3 spans 14 residues. As DNA, the CDR3 is TGTGCCAGCAGTTTTTCGGACAGACGGCAGCCCCAGCATTTT. Encoded protein: CASSFSDRRQPQHF.

CDR3 region: CASTLSPTGELFF. CDR3 bases: TGTGCCAGCACCCTAAGTCCCACCGGGGAGCTGTTTTTT. The chain carries TRBV6-5 and TRBJ2-2; D remains unclear. Germline CDR1 reads MNHEY; CDR2 reads SVGAGI. V gave up 7 bases and J gave up 4 bases, with 10 bases separating them. The CDR3 spans 13 residues.

The V gene is TRBV28, the J gene TRBJ1-5; no firm D call. CDR1 and CDR2 (germline): MDHEN, SYDVKM. V lost 5 bases to trimming and J lost 10 bases, with 15 bases between them. This CDR3 has 13 amino acids. The CDR3 DNA reads as TGTGCCAGCAGTCCCGGTCGCGCGTTCCCCCAGCATTTT. Encoded protein: CASSPGRAFPQHF.

The sample holds one count of this clone. The chain joins TRBV7-2 to TRBJ1-4; D is ambiguous. This CDR3 has 14 amino acids. The V gene's germline CDR1 is SGHTA and CDR2 FQGNSA. V lost 1 base and J lost 10, with 13 bases in between. The CDR3 loop is CASSLVNFNPKLFF. As DNA, the CDR3 is TGTGCCAGCAGCTTAGTAAACTTTAATCCAAAACTGTTTTTT.

This chain uses TRBV5-4 with TRBJ2-7; tentatively, D is TRBD2 (5 bases). This CDR3 is 15 amino acids long. Looked up from germline, CDR1 is SGHNT and CDR2 is YYREEE (reference sequence). V shed 4 bases and J shed 0 bases, with 14 bases lying between them. Here the CDR3 reads CASSTGPGSSYEQYF. The CDR3 bases are TGTGCCAGCAGCACTGGACCGGGGAGCTCCTACGAGCAGTACTTC. The variable domain in full, with the rest retrieved from reference TRBV5-4 and TRBJ2-7, is ETGVTQSPTHLIKTRGQQVTLRCSSQSGHNTVSWYQQALGQGPQFIFQYYREEENGRGNFPPRFSGLQFPNYSSELNVNALELDDSALYLCASSTGPGSSYEQYFGPGTRLTVT.

J is TRBJ1-2 and V is TRBV6-6; D remains unclear. CDR1 and CDR2 from the germline V gene are MNHNY and SVGAGI (reference sequence). The CDR3 is 13 residues long. V was shortened by 0 bases and J by 8 bases, with 10 bases between the two germline ends. CDR3 sequence reads: CASSYSWGDGYTF. The CDR3 bases are TGTGCCAGCAGTTACTCTTGGGGAGACGGCTACACCTTC.

The gene calls are TRBV4-2 and TRBJ1-5, with D uncertain. The CDR3 is 14 amino acids. The V end was cut by 1 base, the J end by 4 bases, with 8 bases between. Germline loops: CDR1 LGHNA, CDR2 YNFKEQ. DNA for the CDR3: TGTGCCAGCAGCCAAGTAGGAAGAAATCAGCCCCAGCATTTT. Protein sequence: CASSQVGRNQPQHF.

The DNA of the CDR3 is TGTGCCAGTTCGGACAGGGGGGAGACCCAGTACTTC. It encodes CASSDRGETQYF. V and J are TRBV2 and TRBJ2-5; 10 bases match TRBD1. Germline loops: CDR1 SNHLY, CDR2 FYNNEI. This CDR3 region has 12 residues. V shed 9 bases and J 5 bases; nucleotides not matched to a gene: 3.

The V and J genes are TRBV12-2 and TRBJ2-7. TRBV12-2 is a documented pseudogene. The CDR3 is made up of 14 amino acids. DNA for the CDR3: TGTGCAAGTCGTCCTACAGGGCGCGCGGGGGAGCAGTACTTC. Translated, it gives CASRPTGRAGEQYF.

The chain recombines TRBV9 with TRBJ1-2; no clear D gene. From germline, CDR1 is SGDLS and CDR2 YYNGEE. V lost 0 bases and J lost 2, with 8 bases in between. CDR3 length equals 14 residues. The CDR3 here is CASSVDLGNYGYTF. As DNA, the CDR3 is TGTGCCAGCAGCGTAGATCTGGGAAACTATGGCTACACCTTC. Full variable domain (missing parts from reference TRBV9 and TRBJ1-2): DSGVTQTPKHLITATGQRVTLRCSPRSGDLSVYWYQQSLDQGLQFLIQYYNGEERAKGNILERFSAQQFPDLHSELNLSSLELGDSALYFCASSVDLGNYGYTFGSGTRLTVV.

This rearrangement joins TRBV2 to TRBJ2-5; D call uncertain. The J call may be in error: the DNA end matches TRBJ2-7 better. This CDR3 is 13 amino acids long. Germline-derived CDR1 and CDR2 are SNHLY and FYNNEI. The CDR3 DNA is TGTGCCAGCAGTGATCGGGTTGGGTACGAGCAGTACTTC. Its protein product is CASSDRVGYEQYF.

The chain employs TRBV6-1 and TRBJ2-2; the D gene is possibly TRBD1 (6 bases). Trimming cost V 2 bases and J 1 base, with 11 bases left between them. This CDR3 region has 16 residues. The germline CDR1 and CDR2 sequences are MNHNS and SASEGT. The CDR3 reads CASSEYSRGNTGELFF. The DNA for the CDR3 is TGTGCCAGCAGTGAATACAGCAGGGGGAACACCGGGGAGCTGTTTTTT.

The J gene is TRBJ1-5, the V gene TRBV7-2; no firm D call. The CDR3 runs 14 residues. Germline-derived CDR1 and CDR2 are SGHTA and FQGNSA. Trimming left V 2 bases short and J 3 bases short, with 8 bases between. CDR3 sequence: CASSLWEDNQPQHF. The CDR3 DNA follows: TGTGCCAGCAGCTTATGGGAAGACAATCAGCCCCAGCATTTT.

The chain recombines TRBV10-2 with TRBJ2-7; possibly TRBD1 for D (7 bases). Germline values: CDR1 WSHSY, CDR2 SAAADI. The length of the CDR3 is 14 residues. V shed 7 bases and J shed 2 bases, with 15 bases lying between them. The CDR3 bases are TGCGCCAGCATAGAACAGGGGAGGACCTACGAGCAGTACTTC. Amino acid sequence: CASIEQGRTYEQYF.